The 30 T cell receptor beta chains in this list originate from one sample, sequenced in a study of molecular identifiers for immune sequencing clone quantification. TCRdb re-called the PCR reads through MiXCR, storing one row per CDR3 protein. The table records about 640,000 distinct CDR3 sequences, about 20% of them present only once. Sequenced sample: naive CD8+ T cells from blood, with Jurkat cell RNA spiked in. The subset: FACS-sorted CD8+CD4-CCR7+CD45RA+ naive T cells. The receptors were gathered from a human donor in good health. Some libraries in this study had Jurkat cell RNA spiked in.

V and J are TRBV3-1 and TRBJ1-2, with D hard to call. From germline, CDR1 is LGHDT and CDR2 YNNKEL (reference sequence). The CDR3 contains 13 residues. V was shortened by 0 bases and J by 4 bases, with 6 bases between the two germline ends. The CDR3: CASSQDYTYGYTF. CDR3 DNA: TGTGCCAGCAGCCAAGATTATACCTATGGCTACACCTTC.

This clonotype was counted ten times or more. J is TRBJ2-7 and V is TRBV20-1; 7 positions match TRBD2. CDR1 DFQATT and CDR2 SNEGSKA come from the germline V gene (reference sequence). The length of the CDR3 is 14 residues. J lost 3 bases, V lost 6 bases, and 11 bases had no gene match. The CDR3 loop reads CSAPHGREIYEQYF. The CDR3 bases are TGCAGTGCCCCCCACGGGCGGGAGATCTACGAGCAGTACTTC.

About this clonotype itself: This may arise from a read error, as a much more abundant clone is one base away. This CDR3 fails to terminate in the conserved phenylalanine or tryptophan, so it likely reflects a read error. The CDR3 is CSARDGGQPQHL. For the CDR3, the DNA is TGCAGTGCTAGAGACGGAGGTCAGCCCCAGCATCTT. This chain connects TRBV20-1 to TRBJ1-5; D call uncertain. Looked up from germline, CDR1 is DFQATT and CDR2 is SNEGSKA (reference sequence). The CDR3 consists of 12 residues. Trimming left V 0 bases short and J 6 bases short, with 6 bases between.

This clonotype was observed a few times. The chain couples TRBV28 to TRBJ1-2, with 7 bases identical to TRBD1. V lost 5 bases to trimming and J lost 8 bases; unmatched junction nucleotides: 11. The germline V gene encodes CDR1 MDHEN and CDR2 SYDVKM. The CDR3 is made up of 14 amino acids. CDR3 amino acids: CASSQHTGAPGYTF. For the CDR3, the DNA is TGTGCCAGCAGTCAACACACAGGGGCGCCAGGCTACACCTTC.

The chain employs TRBV30 and TRBJ2-5; D call uncertain. Between the trimmed V and J ends, which lost 5 bases and 5 bases, there was a span of 12 bases. The CDR3 extends over 12 amino acids. CDR1 and CDR2 (germline): GTSNPN, SVGIG (reference sequence). The CDR3 nucleotides are TGTGCCTGGCGCAGAATTGGGGAGACCCAGTACTTC. Amino acid sequence: CAWRRIGETQYF.

This clonotype occurred a few times. The chain has TRBV5-1 and TRBJ1-1, with no clear D. CDR1 SGHRS and CDR2 YFSETQ come from the germline V gene. V lost 1 base, J lost 2 bases, and 9 bases lay in between. CDR3 length: 14 residues. This CDR3 is CASSLNLGNTEAFF. The CDR3 region has the DNA TGCGCCAGCAGCTTGAACTTGGGTAACACTGAAGCTTTCTTT.

This clonotype has more than one count but fewer than ten. The V call is TRBV27, the J call TRBJ2-5; D may be TRBD2 (6 bases). Trimming took off 2 bases at V and 3 bases at J, with 10 bases between the two ends. Looked up from germline, CDR1 is MNHEY and CDR2 is SMNVEV (reference sequence). This CDR3 contains 14 residues. Here the CDR3 reads CASSLEGGKETQYF. The CDR3 DNA reads as TGTGCCAGCAGTTTAGAGGGCGGGAAAGAGACCCAGTACTTC.

This clonotype has at least ten counts. CDR3: CASSQDSALLAGELFF. CDR3 sequence (DNA): TGCGCCAGCAGCCAAGATTCGGCTCTCTTGGCCGGGGAGCTGTTTTTT. The chain carries TRBV4-3 and TRBJ2-2, with no clear D. V lost 0 bases to trimming and J lost 6 bases, with 14 bases between them. The CDR3 runs 16 residues. Germline CDR1 and CDR2: LGHNA and YSLEER.

The DNA of the CDR3 is TGCGCCAGCAGCCAGGACACAGGGATCTACGAGCAGTACTTC. This gives the protein CASSQDTGIYEQYF. This chain uses TRBV4-3 with TRBJ2-7; D may be TRBD1 (6 bases). CDR1 and CDR2 from the germline V gene are LGHNA and YSLEER. This CDR3 has 14 amino acids. V lost 3 bases, J lost 3 bases, and 12 bases lay in between.

This clonotype was detected many times. The rearrangement links TRBV7-7 to TRBJ2-1, with D tentatively TRBD2 (5 bases). Germline V gene sequence: CDR1 SSHAT, CDR2 FNYEAQ (reference sequence). V dropped 5 bases and J dropped 0 bases, with 11 bases sitting between them. The CDR3 spans 15 residues. CDR3 nucleotide sequence: TGTGCCAGCAGCCAAGCAGCGGACTCCTACAATGAGCAGTTCTTC. Its protein product is CASSQAADSYNEQFF.

This clonotype turned up a few times. The J gene is TRBJ2-2, the V gene TRBV19; 8 nucleotides agree with TRBD2. CDR1 and CDR2 from the germline V gene are LNHDA and SQIVND (reference sequence). V shed 6 bases, J shed 4 bases, and the junction held 4 bases outside the gene matches. The CDR3 has 14 residues. The chain's CDR3 is CASRAGGLTGELFF. CDR3 nucleotide sequence: TGTGCCAGTAGGGCGGGGGGCCTCACCGGGGAGCTGTTTTTT.

This clonotype was counted ten times or more. The V gene is TRBV6-2 or TRBV6-3, the J gene TRBJ2-3; 13 bases fit TRBD2. The V gene end was trimmed by 5 bases and the J gene end by 6 bases; junction bases not matched to a gene: 5. The V gene's germline CDR1 is MNHEY and CDR2 SVGEGT. The CDR3 is 15 residues long. The CDR3 DNA sequence: TGTGCCAGCAGTCAGACTAGCGGGGGGATGGATACGCAGTATTTT. Encoded protein: CASSQTSGGMDTQYF.

This clonotype was seen only a few times. The chain combines TRBV4-1 with TRBJ1-5; tentatively, D is TRBD1 (5 bases). V lost 4 bases to trimming and J lost 4 bases, with 14 bases between them. The germline V gene encodes CDR1 MGHRA and CDR2 YSYEKL. The CDR3 runs to 15 residues. The CDR3 loop is CASSPRDLSNQPQHF. The CDR3 DNA reads TGCGCCAGCAGCCCTCGGGACCTTTCAAATCAGCCCCAGCATTTT.

This clonotype has a count of ten or more. The rearrangement uses TRBV14 and TRBJ2-1, with 8 bases matching TRBD2. J lost 6 bases, V lost 0 bases, and 4 bases had no gene match. Germline CDR1 and CDR2: SGHDN and FVKESK. CDR3 length: 15 amino acids. The CDR3 region is CASSQEGSGSNEQFF. For the CDR3, the DNA is TGTGCCAGCAGCCAAGAAGGCAGCGGGAGCAATGAGCAGTTCTTC.

This clonotype was picked up many times. This chain connects TRBV6-2 or TRBV6-3 to TRBJ1-5, with D unresolved. The CDR3 extends over 19 amino acids. With 6 bases removed from V and 0 bases from J, the gap between germline ends came to 24 bases. CDR1 is MNHEY and CDR2 is SVGEGT in the germline V gene. The CDR3 DNA reads TGTGCCAGCAGCCCCATCCAGGCGACGATTACTTATAGCAATCAGCCCCAGCATTTT. The encoded protein is CASSPIQATITYSNQPQHF.

A remark on this clonotype: Just one base apart from a much larger clone, this may be a read error. The V and J genes are TRBV10-2 and TRBJ2-1, with 7 nucleotides matching TRBD2. CDR1 is WSHSY and CDR2 is SAAADI in the germline V gene. The length of the CDR3 is 12 residues. The CDR3 sequence is CASKERGGEQSF. CDR3 nucleotides: TGCGCCAGCAAGGAGCGGGGCGGTGAGCAGTCCTTC.

This clonotype was picked up many times. CDR3 nucleotide sequence: TGTGCCAGCAGCCCTGGCTTGGGACAGGGGGTTGAGCAGTACTTC. Its translation: CASSPGLGQGVEQYF. The chain combines TRBV3-1 with TRBJ2-7, with 11 bases that match TRBD1. J was trimmed by 7 bases and V by 4 bases; bases with no gene match: 9. This CDR3 contains 15 residues. CDR1 and CDR2 (germline): LGHDT, YNNKEL (reference sequence).

This clonotype was observed many times. V and J are TRBV2 and TRBJ2-7; the D is unclear. The CDR3 is 13 residues long. Looked up from germline, CDR1 is SNHLY and CDR2 is FYNNEI. With 1 base removed from V and 3 bases from J, the gap between germline ends came to 7 bases. The CDR3 sequence: CASSEEPNYEQYF. In DNA form, the CDR3 reads TGTGCCAGCAGTGAAGAGCCGAACTACGAGCAGTACTTC.

About this clonotype: Given a much more abundant clone one base away, this may be a read error. The genes are TRBV7-9 and TRBJ2-2, with D perhaps matching TRBD2 (5 bases). The CDR3 loop spans 16 amino acids. Germline CDR1 reads SEHNR; CDR2 reads FQNEAQ (reference sequence). CDR3 sequence (DNA): TGTGCCAGCAGCTTAGTGACGGGCCGGAACACCGGGGAGCTGTCTTTT. Translation: CASSLVTGRNTGELSF.

As to this clonotype: This may come from a read error, since a much larger clone is one base off. The V and J genes are TRBV6-2 or TRBV6-3 and TRBJ1-5; 8 bases are a match to TRBD1. Germline CDR1 is MNHEY and CDR2 is SVGEGT. The CDR3 has 15 residues. Written as DNA, the CDR3 is TGTGCCCGCAGTTACAGGGGGTATAGCAATCAGCCCCAGCATTTT. Translating it yields CARSYRGYSNQPQHF.

This clonotype was counted only a few times. The chain recombines TRBV27 with TRBJ1-4; D perhaps matches TRBD1 (6 bases). V lost 0 bases to trimming and J lost 5 bases, with 13 bases between them. There are 16 residues in the CDR3. CDR1 and CDR2 (germline): MNHEY, SMNVEV (reference sequence). The CDR3: CASSLSVGQQNEKLFF. The DNA for the CDR3 is TGTGCCAGCAGTTTATCTGTCGGACAGCAAAATGAAAAACTGTTTTTT. Full variable domain (outside the CDR3, taken from reference TRBV27 and TRBJ1-4): EAQVTQNPRYLITVTGKKLTVTCSQNMNHEYMSWYRQDPGLGLRQIYYSMNVEVTDKGDVPEGYKVSRKEKRNFPLILESPSPNQTSLYFCASSLSVGQQNEKLFFGSGTQLSVL.

This clonotype turned up a few times. The chain is built from TRBV9 and TRBJ1-3; D remains ambiguous. Germline loops: CDR1 SGDLS, CDR2 YYNGEE. CDR3 length: 17 residues. V gave up 0 bases and J gave up 2 bases, with 15 bases separating them. The CDR3 loop is CASSVGRTALTGNTIYF. The CDR3 nucleotides read TGTGCCAGCAGCGTAGGCCGAACAGCGCTCACTGGAAACACCATATATTTT.

Turning to this clonotype: A much larger clonotype is one base distant, so this may be a read error. The chain combines TRBV6-2 or TRBV6-3 with TRBJ1-1; D remains ambiguous. This CDR3 region has 12 residues. CDR1 is MNHEY, CDR2 SVGEGT, per germline. The CDR3 coding sequence is TGTGCCAGCAGGGTTGGATTACGGAAAGCTCTCTTT. This codes for CASRVGLRKALF.

This clonotype was seen just once. Because it lacks the conserved phenylalanine or tryptophan at the end, this CDR3 is likely a read error. The CDR3 region has the DNA TGTGCCAGCACCCATTCAAGCGGATACAATGAGCAGTTCCTC. Encoded protein: CASTHSSGYNEQFL. The rearrangement joins TRBV6-2 or TRBV6-3 to TRBJ2-1; D might be TRBD2 (5 bases). The V end lost 7 bases, the J end lost 4 bases, and 14 bases lay between the germline ends. Germline values: CDR1 MNHEY, CDR2 SVGEGT. The CDR3 runs 14 residues.

The sample holds a few counts of this clonotype. The V gene is TRBV27, the J gene TRBJ2-7; D possibly matches TRBD1 or TRBD2 (6 bases each). The CDR3 is made up of 14 amino acids. V lost 2 bases, J lost 3 bases, and 11 bases lay in between. Germline loops: CDR1 MNHEY, CDR2 SMNVEV (reference sequence). CDR3 in DNA: TGTGCCAGCAGTTTAAGGGGGGATTTCTACGAGCAGTACTTC. It yields the protein CASSLRGDFYEQYF.

The rearrangement joins TRBV19 to TRBJ2-7; D assignment may be TRBD1 or TRBD2 (6 bases each). Germline assignment: CDR1 LNHDA and CDR2 SQIVND (reference sequence). CDR3 length: 11 amino acids. V shed 7 bases and J shed 7 bases, with 11 bases lying between them. The CDR3 DNA is TGTGCCAGTAAGGGGGGCTCGGAGCAGTACTTC. This sequence encodes CASKGGSEQYF.

This clonotype was picked up many times. V is TRBV14 and J is TRBJ1-3; D not resolved. The CDR3 sequence is 16 residues long. V lost 0 bases to trimming and J lost 3 bases, with 12 bases between them. CDR1 SGHDN and CDR2 FVKESK come from the germline V gene. CDR3 residues: CASSQEFPLVGNTIYF. In DNA form, the CDR3 reads TGTGCCAGCAGCCAAGAATTCCCTCTGGTTGGAAACACCATATATTTT. Full variable domain (outside the CDR3, taken from reference TRBV14 and TRBJ1-3): EAGVTQFPSHSVIEKGQTVTLRCDPISGHDNLYWYRRVMGKEIKFLLHFVKESKQDESGMPNNRFLAERTGGTYSTLKVQPAELEDSGVYFCASSQEFPLVGNTIYFGEGSWLTVV.

For this clonotype: A clone one base away is much larger, so this may be a read error. The rearrangement joins TRBV12-5 to TRBJ1-1; TRBD1 aligns across 10 bases. Germline CDR1 LGHNT, CDR2 FRNRAP. The CDR3 covers 14 residues. CDR3 amino acids: CVSGLTGGWTEAFF. The CDR3 DNA sequence: TGTGTTAGTGGTTTGACAGGGGGCTGGACTGAAGCTTTCTTT.

Worth noting for this clonotype: A read error may account for a junction end that differs from germline. The rearrangement joins TRBV7-9 to TRBJ1-2; D unresolved. Germline V gene lookup returns CDR1 SEHNR and CDR2 FQNEAQ (reference sequence). CDR3 length equals 13 residues. The CDR3 DNA follows: TGTGCCAGCAGCTTACAGGCCGACTATGGCCACACCTTC. Encoded protein: CASSLQADYGHTF.

In its sample, this clonotype was seen a few times. The chain combines TRBV20-1 with TRBJ2-5; D not resolved. The germline V gene encodes CDR1 DFQATT and CDR2 SNEGSKA (reference sequence). Trimming stripped 3 bases from V and 5 bases from J, with 10 bases between. This CDR3 has 12 residues. The CDR3 region has the DNA TGCAGTGCTAGGATAGTTGGGGAGACCCAGTACTTC. Protein product: CSARIVGETQYF.